This T cell receptor beta chain was recovered during a study of liver allograft versus peripheral blood T cells. On the study more broadly: Repertoires of T cell receptors in transplanted livers were compared with recipients' peripheral blood repertoires. Study conclusions and caveats: Liver allograft T cell receptor repertoires were reported to differ from peripheral blood repertoires.

TCRdb processed the reads anew with MiXCR; each CDR3 protein has one entry. The table has roughly 10,000 distinct CDR3 sequences, less than 20% seen once. Trimming removed 5 bases from V and 5 bases from J; junction bases left unmatched: 7. The germline V gene has CDR1 SGHNT and CDR2 YYREEE (reference sequence). The CDR3 length is 14 residues. This clonotype is medium-sized within its sample. Antigen specificity is unknown. V is TRBV5-4 and J is TRBJ1-1, with 9 bases that match TRBD1. This receptor was obtained from a human patient who had a liver transplant. Some T cells may arise from the graft donor. The CDR3 is CASRGQGVWTEAFF. As DNA, the CDR3 is TGTGCCAGCAGGGGACAGGGAGTATGGACTGAAGCTTTCTTT. The whole variable domain, remainder taken from reference TRBV5-4 and TRBJ1-1, is ETGVTQSPTHLIKTRGQQVTLRCSSQSGHNTVSWYQQALGQGPQFIFQYYREEENGRGNFPPRFSGLQFPNYSSELNVNALELDDSALYLCASRGQGVWTEAFFGQGTRLTVV.